The TCR beta chain described here comes from a study of regulatory T cells in long-lasting Graves disease. Study-wide context: Over 5 years on antithyroid drugs plus positive TSH receptor antibodies marked Graves' disease as persistent. Points from the study as a whole: Newly diagnosed patients shared 950 to 1,000 public clonotypes; persistent patients shared some 2,700. Compared with new cases, persistent Graves' patients showed reduced TCR diversity. Repertoires from persistent disease leaned toward TRBV28, TRBJ1-2 and TRBJ2-5.

Investigators prepared the TCR beta libraries by applying iRepertoire HTBI primers and Arm-PCR of CDR3 regions. MiXCR, run by TCRdb on the multiplex PCR reads, gives a single entry per CDR3 protein. This table has approximately 400,000 distinct CDR3 sequences, less than 25% appearing once. This CDR3 region has 18 residues. The junction had 6 bases not matched to a gene; V was cut back by 0 bases and J by 2 bases. Per the germline V gene, CDR1 is LNHNV and CDR2 is YYDKDF (reference sequence). Regarding time point: persistent/refractory GD, antithyroid drugs over 5 years with positive TRAb. After RNA was extracted from PBMCs, the TCR library was made from it. This clonotype appeared a few times. Antigen specificity is unknown.

The source material was peripheral blood mononuclear cells (PBMCs), sampled when the disease was refractory, from a patient treated with antithyroid drugs. The sequence derives from a female donor with Graves disease. This chain uses TRBV15 with TRBJ2-6, with 8 bases lining up with TRBD1. CDR3 loop: CATSREISTGAGANVLTF. CDR3 DNA sequence: TGTGCCACCAGCAGAGAGATTTCGACAGGGGCTGGGGCCAACGTCCTGACTTTC.